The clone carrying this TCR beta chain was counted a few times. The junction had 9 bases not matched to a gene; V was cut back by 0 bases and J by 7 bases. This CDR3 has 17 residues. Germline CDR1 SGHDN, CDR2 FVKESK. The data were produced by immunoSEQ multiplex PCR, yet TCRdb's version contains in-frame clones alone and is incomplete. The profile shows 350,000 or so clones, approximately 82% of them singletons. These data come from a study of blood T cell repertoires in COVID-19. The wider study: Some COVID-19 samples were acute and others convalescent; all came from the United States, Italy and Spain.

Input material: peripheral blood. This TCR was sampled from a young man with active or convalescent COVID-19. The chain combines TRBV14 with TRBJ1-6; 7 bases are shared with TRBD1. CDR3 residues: CASSQETGASSNSPLHF. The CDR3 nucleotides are TGTGCCAGCAGCCAAGAAACAGGGGCCAGCTCAAATTCACCCCTCCACTTT.